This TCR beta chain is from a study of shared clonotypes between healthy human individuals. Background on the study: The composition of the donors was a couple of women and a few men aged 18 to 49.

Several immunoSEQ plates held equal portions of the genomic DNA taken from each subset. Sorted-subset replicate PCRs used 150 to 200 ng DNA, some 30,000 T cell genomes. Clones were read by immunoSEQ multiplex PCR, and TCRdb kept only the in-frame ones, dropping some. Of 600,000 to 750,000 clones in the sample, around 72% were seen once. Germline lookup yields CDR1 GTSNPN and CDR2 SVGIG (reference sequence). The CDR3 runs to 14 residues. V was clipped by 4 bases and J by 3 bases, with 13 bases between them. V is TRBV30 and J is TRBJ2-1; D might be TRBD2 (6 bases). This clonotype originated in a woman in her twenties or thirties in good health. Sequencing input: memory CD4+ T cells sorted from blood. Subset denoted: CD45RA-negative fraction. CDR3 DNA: TGTGCCTGGACCATCCCGACTAGCTACAATGAGCAGTTCTTC. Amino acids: CAWTIPTSYNEQFF.